This is a list of T cell receptor beta chains from one sample in a study of T cell repertoires in cytomegalovirus infection. TCRdb analysed the reads with MiXCR anew, one entry per CDR3 protein. The data contain 7,000 to 9,500 distinct CDR3 sequences, approximately 60% of them singletons. Their antigens are not known. Sequenced input: PBMCs, sequenced either directly or after in vitro stimulation (not recorded which). These receptors were collected from a human donor in good health (CMV status not recorded). Some clones in this sample may be carry-over from other donors' samples. The CDR3 runs from the conserved cysteine through the conserved F or W. D genes are given only for firm matches. For some rows the clone size is stated as once, few or many, or as a class when expanded; others skip it.

d_gene	abundance	v_gene	j_gene	CDR3aa	CDR3nt
-	few	TRBV2	TRBJ1-2	CASNYSLSPWGGYPF	TGTGCCAGCAATTACAGCCTCTCCCCCTGGGGAGGCTACCCCTTC
-	-	TRBV5-1	TRBJ2-5	CASSWASERAQATQYF	TGCGCCAGCAGCTGGGCTTCTGAAAGGGCCCAAGCGACCCAGTACTTC
-	-	TRBV25-1	TRBJ2-6	CASSESPGGGANVLTF	TGTGCCAGCAGTGAATCCCCAGGTGGTGGGGCCAACGTCCTGACTTTC
TRBD1	-	TRBV7-2	TRBJ1-2	CASSLGAVTPTGLVRGYTF	TGTGCCAGCAGCTTAGGGGCCGTCACTCCGACAGGGTTGGTTCGTGGCTACACCTTC
-	-	TRBV7-6	TRBJ1-1	CASSWQLGARTEALF	TGTGCCAGCAGCTGGCAGCTGGGGGCGCGAACGGAAGCTTTATTT
TRBD2	once	TRBV28	TRBJ2-7	CASSLGTSAIYEQYF	TGTGCCAGCAGTTTGGGGACTAGCGCGATCTACGAGCAGTACTTC
-	-	TRBV2	TRBJ1-5	CARSVREVRIGNPPQHF	TGTGCCCGCAGTGTCAGGGAGGTACGGATAGGCAATCCGCCCCAGCATTTT
-	-	TRBV27	TRBJ2-3	CARHVATQYF	TGTGCCAGGCACGTAGCTACGCAGTATTTT
-	-	TRBV27	TRBJ1-6	CASSLAAYNSPLHF	TGTGCCAGCAGTTTGGCGGCGTATAATTCACCCCTCCACTTT
TRBD2	many	TRBV4-2	TRBJ2-1	CASSHLGLAEYNEQFF	TGTGCCAGCAGCCATTTGGGACTAGCGGAATACAATGAGCAGTTCTTC
TRBD1	-	TRBV20-1	TRBJ2-5	CSADSSGGRETQYF	TGCAGTGCAGACTCCTCAGGGGGCCGGGAGACCCAGTACTTC
-	-	TRBV7-6	TRBJ2-5	CASSADRETQYF	TGTGCCAGCAGCGCCGATAGGGAGACCCAGTACTTC
-	-	TRBV7-9	TRBJ2-1	CSSRLLGIATHNEPFF	TGTTCCAGCCGCTTGTTGGGAATAGCCACCCACAATGAGCCGTTCTTC
-	few	TRBV19	TRBJ1-1	CASSTLGPTEAFF	TGTGCCAGTAGTACCCTCGGTCCCACTGAAGCTTTCTTT
TRBD2	-	TRBV12-3/TRBV12-4	TRBJ2-7	CASSLAASGYVEQYF	TGTGCCAGCAGTTTAGCGGCTAGCGGGTACGTCGAGCAGTACTTC
TRBD2	many	TRBV6-1	TRBJ2-5	CASRNGGATETQYF	TGTGCCAGCAGGAACGGGGGGGCAACAGAGACCCAGTACTTC
-	-	TRBV7-2	TRBJ1-4	CASSLGWANEKLFF	TGTGCCAGCAGCTTAGGTTGGGCTAATGAAAAACTGTTTTTT
TRBD1	many	TRBV7-2	TRBJ1-6	CASSPGTGQHSPLHF	TGTGCCAGCAGCCCCGGGACAGGGCAGCATTCACCCCTCCACTTT
-	many	TRBV7-2	TRBJ2-7	CASSLGPDEQYF	TGTGCCAGCAGTTTGGGACCGGACGAGCAGTACTTC
-	-	TRBV7-9	TRBJ2-1	CASSLVGISTSNEHLF	TGTGCCAGCAGCTTGGTGGGAATATCCACCTCCAATGAGCATTTATTC
-	-	TRBV9	TRBJ2-7	CASSASSKRRPYEQYF	TGTGCCAGCAGCGCCTCTTCGAAGCGGAGACCCTACGAGCAGTACTTC
-	-	TRBV7-9	TRBJ2-1	CASSLLGISTYNELF	TGTGCCAGCAGCTTGTTGGGAATATCCACCTACAATGAGCTCTTC
-	-	TRBV18	TRBJ1-2	CASSPLWSSEDGYTF	TGTGCCAGCTCACCCCTATGGTCCTCGGAGGATGGCTACACCTTC
TRBD1	-	TRBV5-4	TRBJ1-1	CASSLDRGIYSEAFF	TGTGCCAGCAGCTTGGACAGGGGGATATATTCTGAAGCTTTCTTT
-	-	TRBV7-9	TRBJ2-1	CALSLVGISTYNEQLF	TGTGCCCTCAGCTTGGTGGGAATATCCACCTACAATGAGCAGTTATTC
-	-	TRBV7-6	TRBJ1-5	CASSTETDSNHAQHF	TGTGCCAGCAGCACCGAAACAGACAGCAATCATGCCCAGCATTTT
-	-	TRBV12-5	TRBJ2-1	CASGLVSVIGAVPYKEKVF	TGTGCTAGTGGTTTGGTATCGGTAATAGGGGCCGTCCCCTACAAGGAGAAGGTCTTC
-	-	TRBV7-9	TRBJ2-1	CALSLSGESSYNEQFF	TGTGCCCTCAGCTTAAGCGGCGAGAGCTCCTACAATGAGCAGTTCTTC
TRBD2	-	TRBV9	TRBJ2-1	CASSVRWSSGILEQFF	TGTGCCAGCAGCGTAAGGTGGTCTAGCGGGATACTCGAGCAGTTCTTC